A single sample gave rise to the 26 T cell receptor beta chains below, sequenced in a study of metastatic and nonmetastatic thyroid tumors. TCRdb re-called clones from the PCR reads using MiXCR. The top ten clones hold approximately 11% of a sample with tens of thousands of clones, about 30% of them seen once. Treatment of any kind had been given to no patient before thyroid surgery. The sample taken for sequencing was blood. The receptors here all came from a male donor with papillary thyroid cancer or a benign thyroid nodule (not recorded which). Some clones in this sample may be carry-over from other donors' samples.

A single count supports this clone. V is TRBV7-9 and J is TRBJ1-1; 9 nucleotides line up with TRBD1. V shed 4 bases and J 3 bases; nucleotides not matched to a gene: 3. The germline V gene encodes CDR1 SEHNR and CDR2 FQNEAQ (reference sequence). The CDR3 is 14 residues long. This CDR3 reads CASSSGQGYTEAFF. CDR3 nucleotides: TGTGCCAGCAGCTCAGGACAGGGGTACACTGAAGCTTTCTTT.

At least ten counts were recorded for this clone. The J gene is TRBJ2-3, the V gene TRBV2, with D possibly being TRBD1 (5 bases). Germline CDR1 is SNHLY and CDR2 is FYNNEI. The CDR3 consists of 12 residues. Trimming took off 6 bases at V and 3 bases at J, with 7 bases between the two ends. The CDR3 protein is CASSSGTDTQYF. CDR3 bases: TGTGCCAGCAGCTCAGGGACAGATACGCAGTATTTT.

By share, this clone counts as medium-sized. The chain has TRBV6-4 and TRBJ2-2; D is ambiguous. The CDR3 has 13 residues. Trimming took off 4 bases at V and 1 base at J, with 4 bases between the two ends. Germline lookup yields CDR1 MRHNA and CDR2 SNTAGT. The CDR3 nucleotides are TGTGCCAGCAGTGCCAGGAACACCGGGGAGCTGTTTTTT. Translation gives CASSARNTGELFF.

This clone showed up many times. The chain links TRBV28 to TRBJ1-1; 11 bases line up with TRBD1. The V segment lost 6 bases and the J segment 4 bases; nucleotides outside the gene matches: 10. The CDR3 consists of 16 residues. CDR1 is MDHEN and CDR2 is SYDVKM in the germline V gene. CDR3 amino acids: CASRYMVGTGGTEAFF. Here the CDR3 DNA reads TGTGCCAGCAGATACATGGTCGGGACAGGGGGCACTGAAGCTTTCTTT.

This chain uses TRBV6-2 or TRBV6-3 with TRBJ2-3, with TRBD2 identical over 7 bases. With V trimmed by 6 bases and J by 5 bases, 11 bases remained unmatched. The germline V gene has CDR1 MNHEY and CDR2 SVGEGT. The CDR3 covers 15 residues. CDR3 in amino acids: CASRLYWASGDTQYF. The CDR3 nucleotides read TGTGCCAGCAGACTTTATTGGGCTAGCGGAGATACGCAGTATTTT.

This rearrangement joins TRBV3-1 to TRBJ1-2; the D gene is possibly TRBD1 (6 bases). The CDR3 has 16 residues. V was clipped by 3 bases and J by 2 bases, with 16 bases between them. Germline V gives CDR1 LGHDT, CDR2 YNNKEL (reference sequence). The CDR3 sequence is CASSHSATGYNYGYTF. The DNA for the CDR3 is TGTGCCAGCAGCCATAGTGCTACAGGGTACAACTATGGCTACACCTTC. The variable domain in full, with the rest retrieved from reference TRBV3-1 and TRBJ1-2, is DTAVSQTPKYLVTQMGNDKSIKCEQNLGHDTMYWYKQDSKKFLKIMFSYNNKELIINETVPNRFSPKSPDKAHLNLHINSLELGDSAVYFCASSHSATGYNYGYTFGSGTRLTVV.

The J gene is TRBJ1-1, the V gene TRBV12-3 or TRBV12-4, with 9 bases fitting TRBD1. V gave up 5 bases and J gave up 5 bases; unmatched junction bases: 6. CDR3 size: 14 residues. CDR3 sequence: CASSVGQGRTEAFF. For the CDR3, the DNA is TGTGCCAGCAGTGTTGGACAGGGGCGTACTGAAGCTTTCTTT.

This clone was counted ten times or more. The chain carries TRBV11-1 and TRBJ2-3; D is unresolved. This CDR3 has 17 residues. Trimming cost V 6 bases and J 4 bases, with 23 bases left between them. CDR1 is SGHAT and CDR2 is FQDESV in the germline V gene (reference sequence). The DNA for the CDR3 is TGTGCCAGCAGGCCACAAGGTGGACCTCAGAGAGCAGATACGCAGTATTTT. It translates to CASRPQGGPQRADTQYF.

Here the CDR3 reads CSARDSGSSYEQYF. The CDR3 nucleotides are TGCAGTGCTAGGGATAGCGGGAGCTCCTACGAGCAGTACTTC. The chain carries TRBV20-1 and TRBJ2-7; 9 bases map to TRBD2. The CDR3 covers 14 residues. Germline trimming cut 3 bases from V and 0 bases from J; bases unmatched to any gene: 3. CDR1 is DFQATT, CDR2 SNEGSKA, per germline (reference sequence).

This clone was detected a few times. This rearrangement joins TRBV24-1 to TRBJ2-3, with 10 bases fitting TRBD2. This CDR3 has 16 residues. Germline V gene lookup returns CDR1 KGHDR and CDR2 SFDVKD. Trimming removed 2 bases from V and 2 bases from J; junction bases left unmatched: 3. DNA of the CDR3: TGTGCCACCAGTGATTCAGGACTAGCGGCCACAGATACGCAGTATTTT. Amino acid sequence: CATSDSGLAATDTQYF.

The sample holds many counts of this clone. This sequence joins TRBV5-1 and TRBJ2-7; D assignment may be TRBD1 or TRBD2 (5 bases each). V lost 0 bases, J lost 4 bases, and 17 bases lay in between. The germline V gene encodes CDR1 SGHRS and CDR2 YFSETQ. The CDR3 is made up of 16 amino acids. CDR3 sequence (DNA): TGCGCCAGCAGCTTGGGGGGGATAGGGAAGTGGTACGAGCAGTACTTC. Protein product: CASSLGGIGKWYEQYF.

This clone was observed at least ten times. The chain is built from TRBV29-1 and TRBJ1-1; D might be TRBD1 (6 bases). Trimming pared 2 bases from V and 2 bases from J, leaving 15 bases between. The CDR3 is made up of 15 amino acids. Germline CDR1 is SQVTM and CDR2 is ANQGSEA. The CDR3 DNA reads as TGCAGCGTTGAATCCGAGGACAGAGGAAACACTGAAGCTTTCTTT. It encodes CSVESEDRGNTEAFF.

The chain combines TRBV6-2 or TRBV6-3 with TRBJ2-2; the D gene is possibly TRBD2 (5 bases). This CDR3 region has 14 residues. Germline CDR1 and CDR2: MNHEY and SVGEGT. V lost 4 bases and J 3 bases, leaving 9 bases between the germline ends. The CDR3 region is CASSSDFYTGELFF. The CDR3 nucleotides read TGTGCCAGCAGTTCGGACTTTTACACCGGGGAGCTGTTTTTT.

The chain is built from TRBV12-3 or TRBV12-4 and TRBJ1-2, with TRBD1 matching over 7 bases. V was clipped by 1 base and J by 8 bases; unmatched bases: 10. CDR3 length: 15 residues. The CDR3 DNA reads TGTGCCAGCAGTTTAGAGGGGGCCCTAGCGGAGGGCTACACCTTC. Protein product: CASSLEGALAEGYTF.

This clone is judged medium-sized (0.01 to 0.1%). The chain links TRBV28 to TRBJ2-7; 10 bases line up with TRBD1. The trim removed 4 bases at V and 4 bases at J, leaving 4 bases unmatched. The CDR3 loop spans 14 amino acids. The germline gives CDR1 MDHEN, CDR2 SYDVKM. The CDR3 loop is CASSSDRGKYEQYF. CDR3 DNA sequence: TGTGCCAGCAGTTCGGACAGGGGGAAGTACGAGCAGTACTTC.

This clone was seen at least ten times. V gene TRBV9 combines with J gene TRBJ2-3; D might be TRBD1 (6 bases). Germline V CDR1 and CDR2: SGDLS, YYNGEE. This CDR3 contains 14 residues. Between the trimmed V and J ends, which lost 3 bases and 2 bases, there was a span of 10 bases. For the CDR3, the DNA is TGTGCCAGCAGCGACGACAGGTCCACAGATACGCAGTATTTT. Translation: CASSDDRSTDTQYF.

This clone was seen at least ten times. At one end, the junction sequence differs from germline, possibly due to a read error. The same CDR3 also results from other DNA sequences found in this sample. This rearrangement joins TRBV19 to TRBJ2-6; D possibly corresponds to TRBD1 (5 bases). The CDR3 contains 17 residues. CDR1 and CDR2 (germline): LNHDA, SQIVND (reference sequence). CDR3 in amino acids: CASSIENTNSGANVLTF. The CDR3 nucleotides read TGTGCCAGTAGTATAGAAAACACCAACTCTGGGGCCAACGTCCTGACCTTC.

The table lists this clone with many counts. One junction end does not reproduce the germline sequence, and a read error may be involved. The CDR3: CASSRDLAGTWRGF. The CDR3 DNA reads TGTGCCAGCAGCCGAGATCTAGCGGGCACCTGGAGGGGCTTC. The chain uses TRBV28 and TRBJ2-5; 8 nucleotides match TRBD2. CDR3 length: 14 residues. CDR1 MDHEN and CDR2 SYDVKM come from the germline V gene.

The gene calls are TRBV7-9 and TRBJ1-2, with D maybe TRBD1 (5 bases). This CDR3 comprises 15 residues. V dropped 5 bases and J dropped 0 bases, with 13 bases sitting between them. Germline-derived CDR1 and CDR2 are SEHNR and FQNEAQ (reference sequence). The CDR3 bases are TGTGCCAGCAGCCGGGGCACAGGTTCTAACTATGGCTACACCTTC. Its protein is CASSRGTGSNYGYTF. Full variable domain (outside the CDR3, taken from reference TRBV7-9 and TRBJ1-2): DTGVSQNPRHKITKRGQNVTFRCDPISEHNRLYWYRQTLGQGPEFLTYFQNEAQLEKSRLLSDRFSAERPKGSFSTLEIQRTEQGDSAMYLCASSRGTGSNYGYTFGSGTRLTVV.

This clone was observed many times. The V and J genes are TRBV7-2 and TRBJ2-3; tentatively, D is TRBD2 (5 bases). CDR1 is SGHTA, CDR2 FQGNSA, per germline. The CDR3 spans 16 residues. V was pared by 1 base and J by 4 bases, with 15 bases between. CDR3 nucleotide sequence: TGTGCCAGCAGCTTAGGCGCGGCTAGCTACTCAGATACGCAGTATTTT. It encodes CASSLGAASYSDTQYF.

Only one count was recorded for this clone. The gene calls are TRBV11-2 and TRBJ2-7; tentative D call: TRBD1 (6 bases). CDR3 size: 14 residues. Germline lookup yields CDR1 SGHAT and CDR2 FQNNGV. Trimming shortened V by 1 base and J by 2 bases, and 9 bases separated the two germline ends. The CDR3: CASSLVGTTYEQYF. The CDR3, as DNA: TGTGCCAGCAGCTTAGTTGGGACAACCTACGAGCAGTACTTC.

This clone was picked up one time. The chain recombines TRBV5-1 with TRBJ1-2, with no clear D. CDR1 is SGHRS, CDR2 YFSETQ, per germline. The CDR3 is 13 amino acids. Trimming cost V 4 bases and J 4 bases, with 11 bases left between them. CDR3 region: CASSAAPTYGYTF. The CDR3 DNA reads TGCGCCAGCAGCGCCGCACCTACCTATGGCTACACCTTC. The whole variable domain, remainder taken from reference TRBV5-1 and TRBJ1-2, is KAGVTQTPRYLIKTRGQQVTLSCSPISGHRSVSWYQQTPGQGLQFLFEYFSETQRNKGNFPGRFSGRQFSNSRSEMNVSTLELGDSALYLCASSAAPTYGYTFGSGTRLTVV.

V and J are TRBV28 and TRBJ2-7, with TRBD1 as a possible D gene (5 bases). The CDR3 length is 11 residues. Germline values: CDR1 MDHEN, CDR2 SYDVKM. V lost 6 bases, J lost 3 bases, and 6 bases lay in between. DNA for the CDR3: TGTGCCAGCAGAACAGGCTACGAGCAGTACTTC. This codes for CASRTGYEQYF.

This clone was picked up one time. At one end the junction does not follow the germline gene, possibly because of a read error. This sequence joins TRBV13 and TRBJ1-5; D remains unclear. From germline, CDR1 is PRHDT and CDR2 FYEKMQ (reference sequence). The CDR3 runs to 12 residues. Here the CDR3 DNA reads TGTGCCAGCAGCTTAAGCAATCAGCCCCAACATTTT. Translating it yields CASSLSNQPQHF.

V and J are TRBV24-1 and TRBJ1-1; D is unresolved. This CDR3 has 13 residues. Trimming took off 9 bases at V and 1 base at J, with 11 bases between the two ends. Per the germline V gene, CDR1 is KGHDR and CDR2 is SFDVKD. The CDR3: CATRGGRNTEAFF. CDR3 DNA: TGTGCCACCCGGGGAGGGCGGAACACTGAAGCTTTCTTT.

The chain is built from TRBV28 and TRBJ1-6; no firm D call. Per the germline V gene, CDR1 is MDHEN and CDR2 is SYDVKM. Trimming took off 3 bases at V and 0 bases at J, with 12 bases between the two ends. There are 17 residues in the CDR3. This CDR3 is CASSFFVGSSYNSPLHF. In DNA, the CDR3 is TGTGCCAGCAGTTTTTTCGTCGGGAGCTCCTATAATTCACCCCTCCACTTT.